The rows below give T cell receptor beta chains drawn from one sample of a study of OX40 agonist ivuxolimab in advanced cancers. The repertoire was sequenced with immunoSEQ multiplex PCR; TCRdb's copy has only in-frame clones and lacks some. Of 57,000 or so clones in the sample, 85% to 90% were seen once. Sequencing was performed on CD4+ or CD8+ T cells sorted from blood, taken in a trial of the OX40 agonist ivuxolimab. The source is an adult with an advanced solid tumor such as melanoma, head and neck, liver or kidney cancer. The CDR3 runs from the conserved cysteine through the conserved F or W. D genes are given only for firm matches. Expanded clones are given a class, and other clones once, few, many or no size at all.

TRBJ2-7,NA,TRBV19,NA,CASSPDPLLYEQYF,TGTGCCAGTAGCCCGGATCCCCTCCTCTACGAGCAGTACTTC
TRBJ1-3,TRBD1,TRBV9,NA,CASSGQGARGNTIYF,TGTGCCAGCAGCGGACAGGGGGCGCGAGGAAACACCATATATTTT
TRBJ1-1,NA,TRBV11-3,NA,CASSLEENTEAFF,TGTGCCAGCAGCTTGGAAGAGAACACTGAAGCTTTCTTT
TRBJ2-7,NA,TRBV5-1,NA,CASRRPQDFEQYF,TGCGCCAGCAGGCGCCCACAGGATTTCGAGCAGTACTTC
TRBJ2-7,TRBD1,TRBV7-2,NA,CASSLRAGQGFYEQYF,TGTGCCAGCAGCTTAAGGGCGGGACAGGGCTTCTACGAGCAGTACTTC
TRBJ2-2,TRBD1,TRBV5-1,NA,CASRLSGTGVLELFF,TGCGCCAGCAGACTCTCCGGGACAGGAGTTTTGGAGCTGTTTTTT
TRBJ1-1,NA,TRBV14,few,CASSQVEWNTEAFF,TGTGCCAGCAGCCAAGTCGAATGGAACACTGAAGCTTTCTTT
TRBJ2-2,NA,TRBV6-5,NA,CASTLTPGHTGELFF,TGTGCCAGCACCTTGACCCCGGGTCACACCGGGGAGCTGTTTTTT
TRBJ2-3,TRBD2,TRBV7-2,NA,CASSWSTSGGGTDTQYF,TGTGCCAGCAGCTGGAGTACTAGCGGGGGGGGCACAGATACGCAGTATTTT
TRBJ1-1,TRBD1,TRBV5-1,NA,CASSKGANTEAFF,TGCGCCAGCAGCAAGGGGGCTAACACTGAAGCTTTCTTT
TRBJ1-2,NA,TRBV10-3,NA,CASSDVDRSYGYTF,TGTGCCAGCAGTGATGTGGATCGCTCCTATGGCTACACCTTC
TRBJ1-1,TRBD1,TRBV18,NA,CASSPDREVAFF,TGTGCCAGCTCCCCGGACAGGGAAGTCGCTTTCTTT
TRBJ2-5,NA,TRBV6-1,NA,CASSDPGGARMETQYF,TGTGCCAGCAGTGACCCGGGGGGCGCGAGGATGGAGACCCAGTACTTC
TRBJ1-1,NA,TRBV11-3,NA,CASSLDGRVDTEAFF,TGTGCCAGCAGCTTAGATGGCAGGGTGGACACTGAAGCTTTCTTT
TRBJ2-1,TRBD2,TRBV28,NA,CASIMAGGPRNEQFF,TGTGCCAGCATAATGGCGGGGGGGCCTCGGAATGAGCAGTTCTTC
TRBJ1-5,TRBD1,TRBV5-1,NA,CASSVGTGHQPQHF,TGCGCCAGCAGCGTGGGGACAGGGCATCAGCCCCAGCATTTT
TRBJ1-1,NA,TRBV5-4,NA,CASSPQVRMPTEAFF,TGTGCCAGCAGCCCCCAGGTGAGGATGCCGACTGAAGCTTTCTTT
TRBJ2-5,TRBD1,TRBV6-5,NA,CASRTTGPGRETQYF,TGTGCCAGCAGGACGACAGGGCCCGGCCGAGAGACCCAGTACTTC
TRBJ1-5,NA,TRBV2,NA,CASDGPQHF,TGTGCCAGCGACGGGCCCCAGCATTTT
TRBJ2-7,NA,TRBV7-9,NA,CASSLDGPGRGQYF,TGTGCCAGCAGCTTAGACGGACCGGGTCGTGGGCAGTACTTC
TRBJ1-6,TRBD1,TRBV6-6,NA,CASSPRTGLNSPLHF,TGTGCCAGCAGTCCGAGGACAGGGCTGAATTCACCCCTCCACTTT
TRBJ2-3,NA,TRBV18,NA,CASSPPVGGWTDTQYF,TGTGCCAGCTCACCACCGGTCGGGGGCTGGACAGATACGCAGTATTTT